Listed here are 7 T cell receptor beta chains from one sample, sequenced in a study of CD8 T cells in ankylosing spondylitis. TCRdb independently ran MiXCR on the 5' RACE reads; one entry per CDR3 protein. This repertoire shows some 140,000 distinct CDR3 sequences, roughly 8.8% found once; its top ten account for about 7.1%. The sample was synovial fluid, either unsorted or a sorted T cell fraction (not recorded which). Every receptor here comes from a male donor with ankylosing spondylitis.

The rearrangement links TRBV28 to TRBJ2-1; TRBD2 matches at 10 bases. The V gene's germline CDR1 is MDHEN and CDR2 SYDVKM. This CDR3 spans 13 amino acids. Unmatched junction bases numbered 4, after V lost 9 bases and J lost 5 bases. CDR3 sequence reads: CASTSGANNEQFF. The CDR3 DNA follows: TGTGCCAGTACTAGCGGGGCTAACAATGAGCAGTTCTTC.

The table lists this clonotype with many counts. The chain employs TRBV20-1 and TRBJ2-7; no reliable D call. The CDR3 extends over 12 amino acids. Germline CDR1 reads DFQATT; CDR2 reads SNEGSKA (reference sequence). V lost 0 bases and J lost 0, with 3 bases in between. The chain's CDR3 is CSARDASYEQYF. CDR3 bases: TGCAGTGCTAGAGACGCCTCCTACGAGCAGTACTTC.

This clonotype was observed many times. J is TRBJ2-3 and V is TRBV20-1; D unclear. The CDR3 consists of 13 residues. V shed 0 bases and J shed 2 bases, with 6 bases lying between them. Germline-derived CDR1 and CDR2 are DFQATT and SNEGSKA (reference sequence). CDR3 amino acids: CSARDWNTDTQYF. The DNA for the CDR3 is TGCAGTGCTAGAGATTGGAACACAGATACGCAGTATTTT.

This clonotype showed up just a few times. V is TRBV7-9 and J is TRBJ1-1; a weak D match, TRBD1 (5 bases). V dropped 10 bases and J dropped 2 bases, with 17 bases sitting between them. This CDR3 is built from 14 residues. Germline CDR1 is SEHNR and CDR2 is FQNEAQ (reference sequence). The CDR3 DNA follows: TGTGCCATTCTAACCGGGACCCGTAACACTGAAGCTTTCTTT. Protein sequence: CAILTGTRNTEAFF. Combining the CDR3 with reference TRBV7-9 and TRBJ1-1 gives the whole variable domain DTGVSQNPRHKITKRGQNVTFRCDPISEHNRLYWYRQTLGQGPEFLTYFQNEAQLEKSRLLSDRFSAERPKGSFSTLEIQRTEQGDSAMYLCAILTGTRNTEAFFGQGTRLTVV.

This chain uses TRBV20-1 with TRBJ2-3; no clear D gene. Trimming took 2 bases from V and 6 from J, leaving 9 bases between them. The germline gives CDR1 DFQATT, CDR2 SNEGSKA (reference sequence). There are 12 residues in the CDR3. The CDR3: CSARKLTDTQYF. The CDR3 DNA is TGCAGTGCTAGAAAGTTGACTGATACGCAGTATTTT.

In this sample, this clonotype turned up many times. The gene calls are TRBV4-1 and TRBJ1-1; TRBD1 aligns across 8 bases. Germline CDR1 is MGHRA and CDR2 is YSYEKL. V shed 2 bases and J 1 base; nucleotides not matched to a gene: 3. CDR3 size: 15 residues. Here the CDR3 reads CASSQTDRENTEAFF. In DNA form, the CDR3 reads TGCGCCAGCAGCCAAACGGACAGGGAGAACACTGAAGCTTTCTTT.

This clonotype was seen only a few times. The chain combines TRBV12-3 or TRBV12-4 with TRBJ2-5; TRBD2 matches at 14 bases. The length of the CDR3 is 14 residues. V gave up 6 bases and J gave up 9 bases; unmatched junction bases: 6. CDR3 region: CASSIRLAGGPQYF. CDR3 DNA sequence: TGTGCCAGCAGCATCCGACTAGCGGGGGGGCCCCAGTACTTC.